Sequencing of this T cell receptor (beta chain) was carried out in a study of blood T cells in healthy people across ages. With 3 bases removed from V and 2 bases from J, the gap between germline ends came to 11 bases. This CDR3 is 14 amino acids long. Germline V gives CDR1 MNHEY, CDR2 SMNVEV (reference sequence). With a J-beta primer mix and a sample-barcoded 5' primer, a second PCR ran about 7 to 12 cycles. In TCRdb, the 5' RACE reads were re-called with MiXCR into one record per CDR3 protein. The repertoire consists of more than 750,000 distinct CDR3 sequences, with 29% occurring once and the leading ten covering 9.5% to 13%. This clonotype was seen repeatedly, ten times or more. Separately, the same data were catalogued under a study of T cells of mothers and their children. That study reports: Every mother produced more than 8 million TCR beta CDR3 reads, whereas every child provided roughly 3 million.

The rearrangement uses TRBV27 and TRBJ2-7; D unresolved. The specimen was blood. The TCR comes from a woman between 40 and 55 years old in good health. The DNA of the CDR3 is TGTGCCAGCAGTTTGTCCCACTCACCCTACGAGCAGTACTTC. Translated: CASSLSHSPYEQYF.